What follows are 3 T cell receptor beta chains derived from one specimen sequenced in a study of response to subunit inactivated influenza vaccine. TCRdb recomputed calls from the RT-PCR reads with MiXCR, one row per CDR3 protein. The sample has about 570,000 distinct CDR3 sequences; about 10% are singletons. The sample was also reused in another study, on T cells expressing NK-cell markers. That study adds: UMI-tagged 5'RACE template switching yielded the TCR beta cDNA.

Specimen: PBMCs from blood, collected on the day of vaccination. The receptor source for this set is a man aged 50 or older who received an inactivated influenza vaccine.

This clonotype was seen more than once but under ten times. The chain joins TRBV12-3 or TRBV12-4 to TRBJ2-1; 14 bases agree with TRBD2. Trimming removed 3 bases from V and 6 bases from J; junction bases left unmatched: 4. This CDR3 spans 16 amino acids. This CDR3 reads CASSFGTSGSINEQFF. In nucleotides, the CDR3 is TGTGCCAGCAGTTTCGGGACTAGCGGGAGTATCAATGAGCAGTTCTTC.

There are many counts of this clonotype. The gene calls are TRBV5-4 and TRBJ2-1; 7 bases agree with TRBD2. The CDR3 is 15 residues long. Germline CDR1 SGHNT, CDR2 YYREEE (reference sequence). The V gene end was trimmed by 4 bases and the J gene end by 10 bases; junction bases not matched to a gene: 14. CDR3 nucleotides: TGTGCCAGCAGCCCCACGACTAGCTCGAGGGCGGAGCAGTTCTTC. This sequence encodes CASSPTTSSRAEQFF.

This clonotype was detected many times. The chain combines TRBV30 with TRBJ1-2; D unresolved. The V gene's germline CDR1 is GTSNPN and CDR2 SVGIG (reference sequence). The V end was cut by 3 bases, the J end by 4 bases, with 15 bases between. CDR3 length: 14 residues. The CDR3 nucleotides read TGTGCCTGGAGCGTTCCCAGCCGGGTCTATGGCTACACCTTC. This codes for CAWSVPSRVYGYTF.